Presented here are 3 T cell receptor beta chains from one specimen sequenced in a study of response to subunit inactivated influenza vaccine. Using its own MiXCR run on the RT-PCR reads, TCRdb lists one record per CDR3 protein. The sample lists about 780,000 distinct CDR3 sequences; about 18% were seen once. The specimen comprised PBMCs from blood, sampled 5 to 6 days after vaccination. Every receptor here comes from a man over 45 who received an inactivated influenza vaccine.

The J gene is TRBJ1-5, the V gene TRBV6-1, with D maybe TRBD1 (5 bases). Trimming cost V 6 bases and J 6 bases, with 15 bases left between them. This CDR3 is 14 amino acids long. CDR1 is MNHNS and CDR2 is SASEGT in the germline V gene. The CDR3 loop reads CASSLQVVGQPQHF. CDR3 nucleotide sequence: TGTGCCAGCAGCCTACAGGTCGTAGGTCAGCCCCAGCATTTT.

This clonotype was seen a few times. The chain employs TRBV5-1 and TRBJ2-3, with 7 bases aligning to TRBD2. Trimming cost V 2 bases and J 4 bases; bases outside gene matches: 7. The CDR3 is 15 residues long. Germline CDR1 is SGHRS and CDR2 is YFSETQ. The CDR3 DNA reads TGCGCCAGCAGCTTAGGAGGGCTAGCGGCAGATACGCAGTATTTT. This codes for CASSLGGLAADTQYF.

The chain links TRBV15 to TRBJ1-1, with D maybe TRBD1 (5 bases). The CDR3 is 14 amino acids. Germline CDR1 and CDR2: LNHNV and YYDKDF (reference sequence). V was cut by 7 bases and J by 0 bases, with 12 bases left in between. CDR3 sequence: CATTPGRMNTEAFF. For the CDR3, the DNA is TGTGCCACCACCCCGGGACGCATGAACACTGAAGCTTTCTTT.